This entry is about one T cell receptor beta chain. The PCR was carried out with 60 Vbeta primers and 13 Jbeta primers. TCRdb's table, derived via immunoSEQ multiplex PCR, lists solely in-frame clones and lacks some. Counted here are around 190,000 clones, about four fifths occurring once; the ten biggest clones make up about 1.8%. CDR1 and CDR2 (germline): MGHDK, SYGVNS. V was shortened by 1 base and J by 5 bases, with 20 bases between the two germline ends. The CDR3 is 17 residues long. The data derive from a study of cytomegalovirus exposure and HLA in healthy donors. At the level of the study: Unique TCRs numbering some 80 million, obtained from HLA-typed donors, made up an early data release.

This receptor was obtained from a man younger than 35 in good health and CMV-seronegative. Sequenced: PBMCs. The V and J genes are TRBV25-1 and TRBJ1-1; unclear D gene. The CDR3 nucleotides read TGTGCCAGCAGTGAATCAGCCCATAAGGCGGGCGGTACTGAAGCTTTCTTT. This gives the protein CASSESAHKAGGTEAFF.